Described below is a single T cell receptor (beta chain) sequence and its context. Antigen specificity is unknown. V shed 8 bases and J shed 3 bases, with 11 bases lying between them. Germline values: CDR1 MNHNY, CDR2 SVGAGI (reference sequence). The CDR3 totals 13 residues. Regarding treatment: 15 Gy SBRT to primary tumor, nephrectomy 4 weeks later. Nephrectomy followed 15 Gy stereotactic body radiation by 4 weeks. TCRdb's copy holds only in-frame clones and misses some; the assay was immunoSEQ multiplex PCR. Altogether almost 20,000 clones are present, around 63% being singletons, with the ten largest covering under 15%. The data derive from a study of radiation and T cells in renal cell carcinoma. Study-level findings and limits: Irradiated tumors had higher TCR clonality than control tumors. Sampling covered only roughly 0.91 g of each tumor. Without pretreatment biopsies, baseline tumor clonotype presence was undetermined.

Source: tumor tissue, taken from a patient whose treatment included radiotherapy and nephrectomy. This rearrangement joins TRBV6-6 to TRBJ1-3; no clear D. The sequence was obtained from an older woman with renal cell carcinoma. The CDR3, as DNA: TGTGCCAGCTATGGGAACTATGGAAACACCATATATTTT. Protein: CASYGNYGNTIYF.